This section outlines one TCR beta chain sequence together with its context. This entry belongs to a study of blood T cell repertoires in COVID-19. Profiled with immunoSEQ multiplex PCR; TCRdb holds only in-frame clones, not every one. The sample shows 62,000 or so clones, 80% to 90% of them seen only once. The TCR sequence derives from a man aged 45-60 years with acute or convalescent COVID-19. Sequencing used peripheral blood.

This CDR3 reads CASSLGAGDTEAFF. The CDR3 nucleotides are TGTGCCAGCAGCTTAGGAGCAGGGGACACTGAAGCTTTCTTT. The chain carries TRBV7-2 and TRBJ1-1; possible D gene TRBD1, 6 bases. V shed 1 base and J shed 3 bases, with 9 bases lying between them. The CDR3 contains 14 residues. Germline V gives CDR1 SGHTA, CDR2 FQGNSA. Supplemented by reference TRBV7-2 and TRBJ1-1, the full variable domain reads GAGVSQSPSNKVTEKGKDVELRCDPISGHTALYWYRQSLGQGLEFLIYFQGNSAPDKSGLPSDRFSAERTGGSVSTLTIQRTQQEDSAVYLCASSLGAGDTEAFFGQGTRLTVV.